The T cell receptor (beta chain) under discussion was sequenced for a study of blood T cell repertoires in COVID-19. Study-wide background: From the United States, Italy and Spain came samples of acute and convalescent COVID-19. In each case, the material was cDNA or gDNA derived from T cells, B-cell-depleted T cells, or PBMCs.

Per the study methods: For nucleated cells, counts were estimated from reference gene primer amplification. Assay used: immunoSEQ multiplex PCR; TCRdb lists only in-frame clones, some missing. From that table come the V and J calls and clone size; the DNA was used to work out D and trimming. Here the sample spans 95,000 to 150,000 clones, 65% to 85% being singletons. Germline lookup yields CDR1 MNHNY and CDR2 SVGAGI (reference sequence). V lost 5 bases, J lost 4 bases, and 16 bases stayed unmatched. There are 17 residues in the CDR3. The chain has TRBV6-6 and TRBJ1-1, with TRBD1 matching over 7 bases. This receptor was obtained from a woman in her sixties or seventies with acute or convalescent COVID-19. The specimen sequenced was peripheral blood. CDR3 region: CASSPTGVKPPGTEAFF. The CDR3 bases are TGTGCCAGCAGTCCTACAGGGGTGAAGCCTCCTGGCACTGAAGCTTTCTTT.